This T cell receptor (beta chain) appears in the sequencing data of a study of cytomegalovirus exposure and HLA in healthy donors (dated by TCRdb to the late 2010s). Study-wide context: An earlier analysis of several hundred of the donors reported 250 to 300 Gb of sequence data and roughly 110 million unique TCR beta sequences from 190 million or so T cells. Roughly 320 gigabases of sequencing data and around 80 million unique TCR sequences made up an early release that covered several hundred HLA-typed donors. Of the roughly 390 genotyped donors, around 81% fell in the genetic ancestry cluster associated with self-reported Caucasian donors. The study aimed to test whether cataloging public T cell receptors could reveal signatures of past pathogen exposure. The study profiled the T cell repertoires of more than 500 subjects by immunosequencing and related them to cytomegalovirus serostatus. In addition to the first cohort of around 670 subjects, a separate validation cohort of 100 to 150 different subjects was used. To predict cytomegalovirus infection status, the study combined high-throughput TCR immunosequencing, statistical association of individual TCRs with disease status, and machine learning. A later analysis re-analyzed previously published TCR beta repertoires from 650 to 800 donors and added high-resolution HLA genotyping to study TCR occurrence patterns. Rather than using new phenotypic data, the later analysis identified candidate immune exposures from TCR beta sequences and from how often those sequences occurred across donors. An earlier analysis of 587 of the donors used high-throughput TCR beta sequencing to judge whether each TCR beta V gene segment behaved as functional or pseudogenic. Donor age, sex, ethnicity and CMV serostatus were compiled together with the repertoire data. A later genetic analysis took genome-wide SNP genotypes for about 55% of the roughly 700 donors and used that subset as a discovery cohort. All discovery cohort repertoires had been generated on a single sequencing platform. HLA typing covered class I and class II loci at four-digit resolution. Typing coverage differed by locus: A, B, C, DRB1 and DQB1 were typed in roughly 629-630 donors, DQA1 in about 560, DPA1 in some 570, and DPB1 in approximately 450. Five DR-DQ haplotypes were handled as single units for association and clustering, since linkage in the cohort was strong. On average, around 230,000 unique TCR beta nucleotide sequences were sequenced per donor among some 420 genotyped donors of the cohort, with roughly 18% of those sequences being non-productive. Study-wide conclusions, independent of this receptor: CMV serostatus was the only immune exposure information available for the cohort. An association between a missense DCLRE1C variant and V-gene and J-gene trimming of TCR beta chains was found in a later genetic analysis and replicated in an independent cohort. It was suggested by the authors that the approach could potentially be generalized to other disease states and immunological phenotypes. A cluster of highly shared sequence variants was judged likely to be a technical artifact of the sequencing pipeline. Several of the top co-occurrence clusters appeared to be linked to parvovirus B19, influenza, CMV and Epstein-Barr virus, according to a later analysis. Because the 87-base-pair reads could not distinguish some IMGT-functional V segments, including TRBV6-2 and TRBV6-3, those segments were excluded. An earlier analysis of several hundred of the donors showed that most TCR beta V segments appeared in productive rearrangements either about 87% or about 30% of the time, which broadly matched IMGT annotations. The study listed 150 to 200 TCR beta chains as associated with cytomegalovirus. Across donors, most TCR sequences were observed very rarely, whereas some public TCRs were present in many individuals. A further reported finding was that TCR beta sequences accurately predicted the HLA-A and HLA-B alleles for most subjects in the first cohort. In a later analysis, most CMV-associated TCR beta chains were found to appear HLA-restricted, with HLA associations seemingly driven largely by CMV exposure. Compared with equally common non-associated chains, HLA-associated TCR beta chains in a later analysis were more clonally expanded and had lower generation probabilities. This cohort had only TCR beta chains sequenced, and the lack of alpha or paired-chain data limited which features could be detected. Because HLA typing was missing for some donors at each locus, association tests included only the typed subset. According to a later genetic analysis, donors in an Asian-associated ancestry cluster had fewer N-insertions in productive TCRs than the roughly 700-donor mean. The earlier analysis of nearly 600 of the donors excluded 15 to 20 rarely observed V segments, including chromosome 9 orphons, because counts were too low. Cytomegalovirus status was reported to be diagnosed by the classifier with high specificity and sensitivity in both the original and validation cohorts. In vitro tests confirmed that a few of the cytomegalovirus-associated TCR beta chains recognize cytomegalovirus antigens. Linkage disequilibrium might explain the correlated functional status among segregating V segments, but an unknown experimental factor could not be ruled out. Strong co-occurrence of HLA alleles, especially DR and DQ, made assigning TCR associations to individual alleles difficult. Sequencing depth was assumed to be roughly uniform across donors in the presence/absence analyses, though that assumption may not hold. At a false discovery rate of 0.05, a later analysis linked approximately 18,000 TCR beta sequences to specific HLA alleles. In a later analysis, TCR association rates were found to vary across HLA loci, with the most associated TCRs seen for DRB1 alleles and the fewest for HLA-C alleles.

As regards this clone: The specificity of this receptor is unknown. Base qualities are not at hand, and no much larger clone is one base apart.

Preparation of the library involved the immunoSEQ multiplex PCR assay. For the multiplex PCR, a mixture combining 60 forward primers for TCR Vbeta segments and 13 reverse primers for TCR Jbeta segments was used. The CDR3 region of rearranged TCR beta genes was amplified from genomic DNA by a multiplex PCR assay. The Illumina HiSeq System was used to sequence the amplified TCR beta libraries as 87-base-pair reads. Regarding the original processing steps: A later analysis tallied 75 million to 95 million unique TCR beta chains across the 700 or so repertoires, and roughly 11 million of those chains were shared by two or more donors. A nearest-neighbor algorithm error-corrected the raw reads and collapsed the reads into unique sequences, merging closely related sequences to remove PCR and sequencing errors. CDR3 sequences were aligned to IMGT reference sequences to assign V, D and J gene segments. For a sequence to be retained, at least a six-nucleotide match to both a V gene segment and a J gene segment was required. A rearrangement was called productive if the CDR3 had no stop codons and remained in frame with V and J, and every other rearrangement was called non-productive. Following IMGT convention, CDR3 was defined as the stretch from the second conserved V-encoded cysteine up to the conserved J-encoded phenylalanine. Sequences without an unambiguous match to a single V gene segment were excluded from the earlier analysis of about 630 of the donors. In an earlier analysis of about 590 of the donors, a V segment was called functional when productive rearrangements were above 56.7%, and segregating when the standard deviation between donors exceeded 5%. To diagnose cytomegalovirus status from the catalog of TCR beta chain sequences, a statistical classification framework was built. In a later analysis, V and J genes were assigned by comparing TCR nucleotide sequences against IMGT/GENE-DB human TR gene sequences. In a later analysis, CDR3 sequences and most-parsimonious VDJ recombination scenarios were assigned using the TCRdist pipeline. In a later analysis, each TCR beta chain was defined by its CDR3 amino acid sequence together with its V-gene family, and reads lacking a unique V-gene family were excluded. A later analysis removed several hundred highly shared, low-generation-probability nucleotide sequences to deal with suspected cross-contamination and a sequencing artifact. In a later analysis, a clonal expansion index was calculated for each public chain from normalized within-repertoire ranks of inferred template counts. A later analysis computed generation probabilities with a VDJ recombination model fitted to out-of-frame rearrangements, and checked the results against IGoR. In a later analysis, hypergeometric tests were used to score TCR-TCR, TCR-HLA and TCR-CMV co-occurrence, with a repertoire-size bias correction applied to TCR pairs. In a later analysis, false discovery rates were estimated by permuting HLA or CMV assignments 20 times. In a later analysis, co-occurring TCRs were grouped with DBSCAN, and TCRdist sequence similarity was added when clustering was performed within HLA-allele-positive subsets. Repertoires with fewer than 30,000 or more than 120,000 public chains were left out of co-occurrence clustering, as were about five repertoires with anomalous nucleotide sharing. This immuneACCESS table, as held by TCRdb, lists in-frame sequences with V and J called but not all clones. Of the missing ones, under half trace to an unresolved V gene in checked studies; the others have no known cause. D and trimming come from the DNA, and the V and J calls and clone size come from that table. Here the sample has fewer than 130,000 clones; just over 75% occur a single time. Together, the top ten hold roughly 13% of the sample.

The germline V gene supplies CDR1 MNHNS and CDR2 SASEGT. Spanning cysteine to phenylalanine, the CDR3 consists of 15 amino acids. Solely the CDR3 DNA is kept, with 45 bases framed from the first base. The V end loses 1 base and the J end loses 4 bases, and a stretch of 14 bases separates them. In total, approximately 700 healthy bone marrow donors made up the cohort. Cohort members were all nominally healthy when sampled, although unrecorded immune exposures were likely present. The donor tested CMV seropositive and was one of the 289 seropositive cohort members. A peripheral blood sample was provided by each donor, and peripheral blood mononuclear cells were used for TCR beta sequencing. The Qiagen DNeasy Blood Extraction Kit was used to extract genomic DNA from the blood cell samples.

Sequencing was done on a sample of PBMCs. This sequence uses TRBV6-1 and TRBJ2-7; the D gene is possibly TRBD2, with 5 bases matching. This sequence was found in a young man in good health and CMV-seropositive. The nucleotide sequence is given as TGTGCCAGCAGTGAAGGGACTGACGTACGGTACGAGCAGTACTTC. This encodes CASSEGTDVRYEQYF.